A selection of T cell receptor beta chains follows, all from one sample in a study of cytomegalovirus exposure and HLA in healthy donors. Clones were sequenced by immunoSEQ multiplex PCR, and TCRdb holds only the in-frame ones, with some missing. The repertoire holds approximately 120,000 clones, with 88% as singletons. Sequences were obtained from PBMCs. These receptors were taken from a woman under 30 in good health and CMV-seronegative. Each CDR3 is given with its conserved first and last residue. A D gene is named only where the DNA matches it firmly. The size entry is marked missing in some rows and otherwise reads once, few, many or a size class.

j_call cdr3_length v_call clone_size d_call cdr3_aa cdr3_nt
TRBJ1-3 14 TRBV2 NA NA CASSRGVAGNTIYF TGTGCCAGCAGTCGGGGGGTGGCGGGAAACACCATATATTTT
TRBJ1-6 17 TRBV5-1 once TRBD1 CASSLEAGQTITSPLHF TGCGCCAGCAGCTTGGAGGCGGGACAGACCATTACTTCACCCCTCCACTTT
TRBJ1-2 12 TRBV30 NA NA CAWSVDTYGYTF TGTGCCTGGAGTGTCGACACCTATGGCTACACCTTC
TRBJ1-2 15 TRBV7-3 once TRBD1 CASSLGTGGESGYTF TGTGCCAGCAGCTTAGGTACAGGGGGCGAAAGTGGCTACACCTTC
TRBJ1-6 15 TRBV6-5 NA NA CASSYSAGGISPLHF TGTGCCAGCAGTTACTCCGCGGGAGGTATATCACCCCTCCACTTT
TRBJ1-6 14 TRBV2 NA TRBD1 CASRRTGMDSPLHF TGTGCCAGCAGGCGGACAGGGATGGATTCACCCCTCCACTTT
TRBJ2-3 14 TRBV4-3 NA TRBD2 CASSLRLAADTQYF TGCGCCAGCAGCCTTAGACTAGCGGCAGATACGCAGTATTTT
TRBJ2-1 14 TRBV25-1 NA TRBD2 CASRRAGGRNEQFF TGTGCCAGCAGAAGGGCGGGGGGGCGAAATGAGCAGTTCTTC
TRBJ2-5 13 TRBV30 NA NA CAWSPTYQETQYF TGTGCCTGGAGCCCGACATACCAAGAGACCCAGTACTTC
TRBJ1-2 13 TRBV7-9 NA NA CASSLEGGGGYTF TGTGCCAGCAGCTTAGAGGGCGGAGGAGGCTACACCTTC
TRBJ1-4 14 TRBV18 NA NA CASSPTATNEKLFF TGTGCCAGCTCACCAACAGCCACTAATGAAAAACTGTTTTTT
TRBJ1-2 18 TRBV18 NA NA CASSPPLSRQGGSGGYTF TGTGCCAGCTCACCACCATTATCGAGGCAGGGAGGATCCGGTGGCTACACCTTC
TRBJ1-5 14 TRBV7-2 NA NA CASSLAGGNQPQHF TGTGCCAGCAGCTTAGCGGGAGGTAATCAGCCCCAGCATTTT
TRBJ2-7 16 TRBV7-2 NA TRBD1 CASRANRGRGSYEQYF TGTGCCAGCAGGGCAAACAGGGGGCGAGGCTCCTACGAGCAGTACTTC
TRBJ1-2 15 TRBV28 NA TRBD1 CASSLEDRPNYGYTF TGTGCCAGCAGTCTAGAGGACAGGCCCAACTATGGCTACACCTTC
TRBJ1-3 17 TRBV30 once NA CAWSGMGRDPSGNTIYF TGTGCCTGGAGTGGGATGGGGCGGGACCCCTCTGGAAACACCATATATTTT
TRBJ2-7 16 TRBV28 NA TRBD1 CASSQRGGQGPYEQYF TGTGCCAGCAGCCAACGAGGGGGACAGGGGCCCTACGAGCAGTACTTC
TRBJ1-1 15 TRBV7-8 NA NA CASSLVRAVNTEAFF TGTGCCAGCAGCTTAGTCAGGGCAGTGAACACTGAAGCTTTCTTT
TRBJ2-1 16 TRBV18 NA TRBD2 CASSRTSGGTYNEQFF TGTGCCAGCTCAAGGACTAGCGGGGGGACCTACAATGAGCAGTTCTTC
TRBJ2-5 16 TRBV19 NA NA CASSISPTRTAETQYF TGTGCCAGTAGTATAAGCCCAACTAGAACTGCAGAGACCCAGTACTTC
TRBJ2-7 15 TRBV5-4 once TRBD2 CASSFYGGGSHEQYF TGTGCCAGCAGCTTTTATGGCGGGGGGTCCCACGAGCAGTACTTC
TRBJ1-4 13 TRBV27 NA NA CASTQRLNEKLFF TGTGCCAGCACTCAGCGTTTGAATGAAAAACTGTTTTTT
TRBJ1-5 15 TRBV27 NA NA CASSLIGGRDQPQHF TGTGCCAGCAGTTTAATCGGAGGGAGGGATCAGCCCCAGCATTTT
TRBJ1-2 15 TRBV4-2 NA NA CASSQEAGGARGYTF TGTGCCAGCAGCCAAGAAGCTGGGGGGGCGCGGGGCTACACCTTC
TRBJ2-5 18 TRBV5-1 NA NA CASSLDSGGPNFQETQYF TGCGCCAGCAGCTTGGACTCCGGGGGGCCCAATTTCCAAGAGACCCAGTACTTC
TRBJ1-1 11 TRBV6-1 once NA CASRATGEAFF TGTGCCAGCAGAGCGACAGGTGAAGCTTTCTTT
TRBJ1-2 15 TRBV9 NA TRBD1 CASSFGGQGDYGYTF TGTGCCAGCAGCTTTGGGGGACAGGGTGACTATGGCTACACCTTC
TRBJ2-7 15 TRBV29-1 NA NA CSVGGGRDRPYEQYF TGCAGCGTTGGGGGAGGTCGGGACAGACCCTACGAGCAGTACTTC
TRBJ2-7 16 TRBV4-1 NA TRBD1 CASSQAPGQGVYEQYF TGCGCCAGCAGCCAAGCCCCGGGACAGGGGGTCTACGAGCAGTACTTC
TRBJ2-2 16 TRBV30 NA TRBD1 CALDREVSPNTGELFF TGTGCCTTGGACAGGGAGGTGTCCCCGAACACCGGGGAGCTGTTTTTT
TRBJ2-1 16 TRBV4-2 NA TRBD2 CASSQDGGGGNNEQFF TGTGCCAGCAGCCAAGATGGTGGCGGGGGGAACAATGAGCAGTTCTTC
TRBJ1-6 15 TRBV2 NA TRBD1 CASIRDSTPNSPLHF TGTGCCAGCATAAGGGACAGCACTCCAAATTCACCCCTCCACTTT
TRBJ2-1 16 TRBV9 once TRBD2 CASSVLAGGPRGEQFF TGTGCCAGCAGCGTCCTAGCGGGAGGGCCACGGGGTGAGCAGTTCTTC
TRBJ2-3 17 TRBV18 NA TRBD1 CASSRTGGARITDTQYF TGTGCCAGCTCCCGGACAGGGGGCGCGAGAATCACAGATACGCAGTATTTT
TRBJ1-1 14 TRBV29-1 NA TRBD1 CSARTGTLNTEAFF TGCAGCGCTCGGACAGGGACCCTTAACACTGAAGCTTTCTTT
TRBJ2-1 17 TRBV27 NA TRBD2 CASSSQTSVTLYNEQFF TGTGCCAGCAGTTCCCAGACTAGCGTGACCCTCTACAATGAGCAGTTCTTC
TRBJ1-1 15 TRBV6-5 NA NA CASSYRGAQDTEAFF TGTGCCAGCAGTTACCGGGGGGCGCAGGACACTGAAGCTTTCTTT
TRBJ2-7 16 TRBV28 NA NA CASSLFRAGALYEQYF TGTGCCAGCAGTTTATTCCGGGCAGGGGCCCTCTACGAGCAGTACTTC
TRBJ2-1 14 TRBV30 NA NA CAWSVASAVDEQFF TGTGCCTGGAGTGTAGCATCCGCCGTCGATGAGCAGTTCTTC
TRBJ1-1 14 TRBV19 few NA CASSIGVENTEAFF TGTGCCAGTAGTATCGGGGTTGAAAACACTGAAGCTTTCTTT
TRBJ2-3 15 TRBV7-3 NA TRBD2 CASSQLAGGTDTQYF TGTGCCAGCAGCCAACTAGCGGGAGGCACAGATACGCAGTATTTT
TRBJ2-2 16 TRBV7-6 NA TRBD2 CASSSSGGTNTGELFF TGTGCCAGCAGCTCCAGCGGGGGGACGAACACCGGGGAGCTGTTTTTT
TRBJ1-5 11 TRBV21-1 NA NA CASLTQRPQHF TGTGCCAGCCTGACCCAGCGGCCCCAGCATTTT
TRBJ1-4 15 TRBV29-1 NA TRBD1 CSVWGHSGQREKLFF TGCAGCGTTTGGGGTCATTCGGGACAGAGGGAAAAACTGTTTTTT
TRBJ2-5 13 TRBV7-9 NA TRBD2 CASERGDQETQYF TGTGCCAGCGAACGGGGGGACCAAGAGACCCAGTACTTC